This TCR beta chain is from a study of control samples from healthy donors and cancer patients. This CDR3 is 15 amino acids long. Germline V gene data show CDR1 as SGDLS and CDR2 as YYNGEE. Trimming removed 0 bases from V and 2 bases from J, with 12 bases in between. Measured with immunoSEQ multiplex PCR; TCRdb has only the in-frame clones, and not every one. Altogether over 15,000 clones are present, about 86% being singletons, with the ten largest covering more than 9%. This chain joins TRBV9 and TRBJ2-7; tentative D call: TRBD2 (5 bases). Sample: PBMCs. The clonotype was recovered from a woman in her 70s with colorectal cancer. The CDR3 loop is CASSVDGRVAYEQYF. CDR3 DNA sequence: TGTGCCAGCAGCGTAGATGGGCGGGTCGCCTACGAGCAGTACTTC.